This T cell receptor beta chain originates from a study of T cell responses to AZD1222 COVID-19 vaccine. General observations from the study: Repertoire sampling occurred only after the peak T cell response.

Germline V gene data show CDR1 as LNHDA and CDR2 as SQIVND (reference sequence). CDR3 size: 15 residues. Trimming cost V 4 bases and J 4 bases, with 16 bases left between them. Profiled with immunoSEQ multiplex PCR; TCRdb holds only in-frame clones, not every one. The sample records some 97,000 clones, approximately 88% being singletons. This clone was found once. Its antigen is unknown. This material consisted of peripheral blood, taken on day 0 of AZD1222 vaccination. The TCR sequence derives from an adult in good health. J is TRBJ1-2 and V is TRBV19; D call uncertain. The CDR3 sequence is CASSTLEGLTYGYTF. The CDR3 nucleotides are TGTGCCAGTAGTACCCTGGAGGGCTTGACCTATGGCTACACCTTC.